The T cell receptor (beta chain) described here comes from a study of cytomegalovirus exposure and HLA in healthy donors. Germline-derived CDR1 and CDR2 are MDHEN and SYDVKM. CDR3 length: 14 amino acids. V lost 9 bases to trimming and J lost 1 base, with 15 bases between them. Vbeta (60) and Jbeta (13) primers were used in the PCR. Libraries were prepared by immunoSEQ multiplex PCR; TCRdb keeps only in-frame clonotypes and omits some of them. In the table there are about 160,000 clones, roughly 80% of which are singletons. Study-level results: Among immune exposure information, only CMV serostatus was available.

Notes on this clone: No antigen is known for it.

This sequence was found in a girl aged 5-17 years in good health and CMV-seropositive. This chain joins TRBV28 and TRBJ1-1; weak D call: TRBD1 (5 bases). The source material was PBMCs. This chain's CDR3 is CASRESDRNTEAFF. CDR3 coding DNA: TGTGCCAGTCGTGAGTCCGACAGGAACACTGAAGCTTTCTTT.